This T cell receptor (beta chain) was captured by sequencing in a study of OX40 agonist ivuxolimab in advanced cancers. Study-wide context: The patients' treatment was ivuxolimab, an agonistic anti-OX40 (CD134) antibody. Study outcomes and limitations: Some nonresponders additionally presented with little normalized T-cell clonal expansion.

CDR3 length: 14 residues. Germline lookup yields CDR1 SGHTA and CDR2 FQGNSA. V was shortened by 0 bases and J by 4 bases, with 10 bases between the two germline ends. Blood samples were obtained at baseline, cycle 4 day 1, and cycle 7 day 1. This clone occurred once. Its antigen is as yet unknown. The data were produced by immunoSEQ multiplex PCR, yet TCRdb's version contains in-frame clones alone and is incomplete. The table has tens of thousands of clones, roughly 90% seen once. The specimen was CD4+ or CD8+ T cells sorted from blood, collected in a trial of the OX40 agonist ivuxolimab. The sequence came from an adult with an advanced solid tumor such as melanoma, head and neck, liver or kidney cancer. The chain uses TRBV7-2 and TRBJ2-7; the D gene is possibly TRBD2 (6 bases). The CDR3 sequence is CASSLAEGRYEQYF. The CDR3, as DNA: TGTGCCAGCAGCTTAGCGGAGGGACGGTACGAGCAGTACTTC.